This TCR beta chain came from a study of Ad26.COV2.S vaccination and SARS-CoV-2 variants. Background on the study: Within the COV1001 Ad26.COV2.S trial arm, the donor was enrolled. Intramuscular Ad26.COV2.S doses were given once or twice, 56 days apart.

Repertoires were generated with immunoSEQ multiplex PCR, while TCRdb's copy carries only in-frame clones and drops some. The table shows about 460,000 clones, with around 89% occurring only once. This clone has a single count. Its antigen is as yet unknown. Study conclusions and caveats: Responses of T cells in total may have been underestimated by the TCR breadth and depth analyses.

Documented treatment: roughly 19 received Ad26.COV2.S at low or high dose, single or two shots; 5 received placebo; per-sample allocation not given. Sampling occurred on day 63 after the first vaccine or placebo injection. Germline values: CDR1 LNHNV, CDR2 YYDKDF (reference sequence). The CDR3 covers 15 residues. Trimming took 4 bases from V and 4 from J; bases not matched to a gene: 3. Sequences were derived from peripheral blood, sampled in a trial of Ad26.COV2.S vaccine versus placebo. The rearrangement links TRBV15 to TRBJ2-1; the match to TRBD2 covers 11 bases. The receptor was isolated from a person between 18 and 59 years old who received the Ad26.COV2.S COVID-19 vaccine or a placebo. The CDR3: CATSIAGGVYNEQFF. The CDR3 DNA sequence: TGTGCCACCAGCATAGCGGGAGGGGTATACAATGAGCAGTTCTTC.